This T cell receptor beta chain was documented in a study of T cell changes during pregnancy in multiple sclerosis. Data came from immunoSEQ multiplex PCR; TCRdb stores just in-frame clones and leaves some out. The sample has about 68,000 clones, 90% seen once. The CDR3 sequence is 13 residues long. The germline CDR1 and CDR2 sequences are MRHNA and SNTAGT. V was clipped by 3 bases and J by 6 bases; unmatched bases: 0. The chain couples TRBV6-4 to TRBJ1-2; TRBD1 matches at 11 bases. The material sequenced was peripheral blood, taken in the third trimester of pregnancy. The receptor's source is a female donor with multiple sclerosis, enrolled in a pregnancy study. The CDR3 spells CASSEGQGDGYTF. CDR3 in DNA: TGTGCCAGCAGTGAGGGACAGGGGGATGGCTACACCTTC.